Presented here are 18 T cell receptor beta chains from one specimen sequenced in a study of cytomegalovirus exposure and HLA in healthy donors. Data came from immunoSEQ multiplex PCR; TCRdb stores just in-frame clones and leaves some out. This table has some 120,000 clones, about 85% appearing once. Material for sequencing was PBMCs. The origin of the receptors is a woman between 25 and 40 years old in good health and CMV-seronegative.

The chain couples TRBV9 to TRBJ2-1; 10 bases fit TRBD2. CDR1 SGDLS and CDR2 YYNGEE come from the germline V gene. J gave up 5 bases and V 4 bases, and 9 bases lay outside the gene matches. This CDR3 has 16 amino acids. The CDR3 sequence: CASSSQGLAGDNEQFF. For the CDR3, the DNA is TGTGCCAGCAGCTCCCAGGGGCTAGCGGGGGACAATGAGCAGTTCTTC.

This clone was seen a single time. CDR3 region: CASSRISGANVLTF. As DNA, the CDR3 is TGTGCCAGCAGTCGTATCTCTGGGGCCAACGTCCTGACTTTC. This chain uses TRBV27 with TRBJ2-6; no definite D call. The CDR3 loop spans 14 amino acids. Germline V gene data show CDR1 as MNHEY and CDR2 as SMNVEV (reference sequence). V was cut by 5 bases and J by 0 bases, with 5 bases left in between.

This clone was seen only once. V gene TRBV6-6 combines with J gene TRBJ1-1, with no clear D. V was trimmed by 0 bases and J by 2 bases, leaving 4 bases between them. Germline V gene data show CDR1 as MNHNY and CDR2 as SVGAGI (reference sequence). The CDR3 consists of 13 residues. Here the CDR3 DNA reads TGTGCCAGCAGTTACTCTTCTAACACTGAAGCTTTCTTT. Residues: CASSYSSNTEAFF.

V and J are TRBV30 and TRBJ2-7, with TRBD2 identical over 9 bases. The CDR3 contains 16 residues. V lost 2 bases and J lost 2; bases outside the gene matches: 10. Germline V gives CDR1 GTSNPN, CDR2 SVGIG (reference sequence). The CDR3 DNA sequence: TGTGCCTGGAGTCGCCCCGGAGCGGGGGGTACCTACGAGCAGTACTTC. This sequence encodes CAWSRPGAGGTYEQYF. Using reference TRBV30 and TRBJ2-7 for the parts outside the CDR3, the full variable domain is SQTIHQWPATLVQPVGSPLSLECTVEGTSNPNLYWYRQAAGRGLQLLFYSVGIGQISSEVPQNLSASRPQDRQFILSSKKLLLSDSGFYLCAWSRPGAGGTYEQYFGPGTRLTVT.

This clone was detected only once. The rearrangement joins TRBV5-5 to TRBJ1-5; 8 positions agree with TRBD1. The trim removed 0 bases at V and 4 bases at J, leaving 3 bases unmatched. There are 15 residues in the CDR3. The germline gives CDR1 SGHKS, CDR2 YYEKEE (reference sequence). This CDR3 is CASSLGDRYNQPQHF. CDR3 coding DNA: TGTGCCAGCAGCTTGGGGGACAGGTATAATCAGCCCCAGCATTTT.

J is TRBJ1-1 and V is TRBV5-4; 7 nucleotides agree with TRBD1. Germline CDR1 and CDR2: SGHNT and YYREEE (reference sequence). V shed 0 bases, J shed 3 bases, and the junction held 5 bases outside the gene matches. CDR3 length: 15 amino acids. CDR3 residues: CASSLGEGGHTEAFF. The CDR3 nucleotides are TGTGCCAGCAGCTTGGGCGAAGGGGGCCACACTGAAGCTTTCTTT.

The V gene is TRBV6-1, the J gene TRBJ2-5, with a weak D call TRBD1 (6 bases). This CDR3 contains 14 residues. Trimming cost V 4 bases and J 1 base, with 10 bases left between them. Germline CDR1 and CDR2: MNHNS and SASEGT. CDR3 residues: CASSGRQVQETQYF. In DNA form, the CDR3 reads TGTGCCAGCAGTGGGCGACAGGTCCAAGAGACCCAGTACTTC.

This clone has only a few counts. CDR3 residues: CASSLQGAREKLFF. Written as DNA, the CDR3 is TGTGCCAGCAGTCTACAGGGAGCCCGTGAAAAACTGTTTTTT. The genes are TRBV27 and TRBJ1-4; D is possibly TRBD1 (6 bases). The CDR3 has 14 amino acids. The germline V and J ends were trimmed by 5 bases and 7 bases, with 14 bases remaining between them. The germline CDR1 and CDR2 sequences are MNHEY and SMNVEV (reference sequence).

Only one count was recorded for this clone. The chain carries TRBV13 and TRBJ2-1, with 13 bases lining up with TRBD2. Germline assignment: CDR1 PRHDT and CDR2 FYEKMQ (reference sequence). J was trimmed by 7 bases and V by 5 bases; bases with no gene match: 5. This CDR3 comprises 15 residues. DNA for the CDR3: TGTGCCAGCAGCCCACTAGCGGGGGGGCAAAATGAGCAGTTCTTC. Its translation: CASSPLAGGQNEQFF.

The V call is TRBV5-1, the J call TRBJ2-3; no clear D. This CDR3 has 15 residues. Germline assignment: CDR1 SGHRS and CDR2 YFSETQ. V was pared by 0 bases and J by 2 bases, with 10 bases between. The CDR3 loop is CASSLGLQPTDTQYF. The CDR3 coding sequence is TGCGCCAGCAGCTTGGGTTTACAACCCACAGATACGCAGTATTTT.

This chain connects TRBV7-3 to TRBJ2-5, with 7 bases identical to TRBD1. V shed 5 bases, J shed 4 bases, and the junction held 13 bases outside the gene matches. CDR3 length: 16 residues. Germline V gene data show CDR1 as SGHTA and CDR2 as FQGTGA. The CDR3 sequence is CASSPIGRGMRETQYF. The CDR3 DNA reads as TGTGCCAGCAGCCCCATTGGCAGGGGGATGCGAGAGACCCAGTACTTC.

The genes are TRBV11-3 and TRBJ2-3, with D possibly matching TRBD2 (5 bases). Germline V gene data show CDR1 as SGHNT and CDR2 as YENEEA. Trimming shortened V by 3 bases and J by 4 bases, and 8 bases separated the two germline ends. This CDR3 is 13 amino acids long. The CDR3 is CASSFTGSDTQYF. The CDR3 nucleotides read TGTGCCAGCAGCTTTACGGGGTCAGATACGCAGTATTTT.

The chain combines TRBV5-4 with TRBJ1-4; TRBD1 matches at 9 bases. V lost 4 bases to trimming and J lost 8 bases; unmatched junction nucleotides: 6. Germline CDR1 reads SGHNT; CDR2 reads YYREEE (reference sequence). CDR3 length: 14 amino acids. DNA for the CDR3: TGTGCCAGCAGCCCGGGACAGGGTGGAGAAAAACTGTTTTTT. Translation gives CASSPGQGGEKLFF.

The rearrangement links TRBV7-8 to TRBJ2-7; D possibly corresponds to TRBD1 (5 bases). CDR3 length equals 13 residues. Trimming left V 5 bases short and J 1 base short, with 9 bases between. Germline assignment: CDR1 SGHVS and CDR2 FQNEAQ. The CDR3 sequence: CASSPRQSYEQYF. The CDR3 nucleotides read TGTGCCAGCAGCCCCCGACAGTCCTACGAGCAGTACTTC.

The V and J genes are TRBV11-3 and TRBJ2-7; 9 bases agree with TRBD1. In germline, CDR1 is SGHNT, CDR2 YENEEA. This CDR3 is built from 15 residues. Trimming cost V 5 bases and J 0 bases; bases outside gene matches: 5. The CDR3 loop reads CASSGGTGSSYEQYF. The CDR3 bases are TGTGCCAGCAGCGGCGGGACAGGGAGCTCCTACGAGCAGTACTTC.

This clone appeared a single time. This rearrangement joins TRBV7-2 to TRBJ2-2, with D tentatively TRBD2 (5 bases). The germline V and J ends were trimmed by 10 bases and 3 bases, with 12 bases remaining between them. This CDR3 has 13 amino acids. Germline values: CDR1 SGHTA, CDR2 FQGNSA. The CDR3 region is CATGYGDTGELFF. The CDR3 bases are TGTGCCACCGGGTACGGGGACACCGGGGAGCTGTTTTTT.

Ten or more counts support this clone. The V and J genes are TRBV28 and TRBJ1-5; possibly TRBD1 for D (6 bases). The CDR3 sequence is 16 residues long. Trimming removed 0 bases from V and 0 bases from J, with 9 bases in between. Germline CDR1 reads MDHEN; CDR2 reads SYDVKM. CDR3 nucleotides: TGTGCCAGCAGTTTATGGACAGGCTATAGCAATCAGCCCCAGCATTTT. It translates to CASSLWTGYSNQPQHF.

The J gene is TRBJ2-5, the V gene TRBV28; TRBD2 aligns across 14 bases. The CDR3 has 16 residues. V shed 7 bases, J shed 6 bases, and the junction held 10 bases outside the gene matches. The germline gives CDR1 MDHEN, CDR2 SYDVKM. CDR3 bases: TGTGCCAGCACCCGGACTAGCGGGGGGACCTCAAAGACCCAGTACTTC. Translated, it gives CASTRTSGGTSKTQYF.